One and the same sample provided the 3 T cell receptor beta chains below, sequenced in a study of blood T cell repertoires in COVID-19. The protocol was immunoSEQ multiplex PCR, while the TCRdb copy is restricted to in-frame clones and leaves out a portion. This table holds 150,000 or so clones, roughly 87% found once. Source material: PBMCs or T cells enriched from blood (not recorded which). The receptors were gathered from a human donor with acute COVID-19. The donor label of this sample is uncertain.

The chain carries TRBV19 and TRBJ1-2, with 9 bases aligning to TRBD1. Trimming at V came to 4 bases and at J to 7 bases, leaving 7 bases not matched to a gene. The CDR3 covers 14 residues. CDR1 LNHDA and CDR2 SQIVND come from the germline V gene (reference sequence). The CDR3 region is CASSNPDRGGGYTF. Written as DNA, the CDR3 is TGTGCCAGTAGTAACCCGGACAGGGGAGGTGGCTACACCTTC.

V usage is TRBV2 and J usage is TRBJ1-2, with a weak D call TRBD1 (6 bases). This CDR3 contains 13 residues. CDR1 is SNHLY, CDR2 FYNNEI, per germline. V was trimmed by 6 bases and J by 7 bases, leaving 15 bases between them. CDR3 sequence: CASRTGGGGGYTF. CDR3 DNA sequence: TGTGCCAGCAGGACTGGGGGCGGGGGTGGCTACACCTTC. Drawing the rest from reference TRBV2 and TRBJ1-2, the complete variable domain is EPEVTQTPSHQVTQMGQEVILRCVPISNHLYFYWYRQILGQKVEFLVSFYNNEISEKSEIFDDQFSVERPDGSNFTLKIRSTKLEDSAMYFCASRTGGGGGYTFGSGTRLTVV.

V usage is TRBV10-3 and J usage is TRBJ1-2; 7 nucleotides align to TRBD1. Germline V gene lookup returns CDR1 ENHRY and CDR2 SYGVKD. J lost 5 bases, V lost 6 bases, and 6 bases had no gene match. This CDR3 comprises 13 residues. CDR3 DNA sequence: TGTGCCATCAGAGGCGCAGGGGGATATGGCTACACCTTC. Amino acid sequence: CAIRGAGGYGYTF.